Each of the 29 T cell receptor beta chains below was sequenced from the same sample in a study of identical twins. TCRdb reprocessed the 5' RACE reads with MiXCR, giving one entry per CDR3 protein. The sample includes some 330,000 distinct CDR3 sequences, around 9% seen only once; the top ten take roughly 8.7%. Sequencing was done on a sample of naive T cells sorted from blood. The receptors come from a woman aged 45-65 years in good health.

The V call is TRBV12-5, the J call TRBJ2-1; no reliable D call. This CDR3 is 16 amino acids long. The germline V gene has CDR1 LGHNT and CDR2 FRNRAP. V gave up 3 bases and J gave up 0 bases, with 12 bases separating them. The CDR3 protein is CASGFPKGPSYNEQFF. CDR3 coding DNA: TGTGCTAGTGGTTTTCCTAAAGGGCCCTCCTACAATGAGCAGTTCTTC.

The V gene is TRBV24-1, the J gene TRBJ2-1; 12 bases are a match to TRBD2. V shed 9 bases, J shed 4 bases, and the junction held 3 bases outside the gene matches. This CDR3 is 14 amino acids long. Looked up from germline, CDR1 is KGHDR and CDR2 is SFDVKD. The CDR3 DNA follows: TGTGCCACCCGGGGGACTAGCGGGTACAATGAGCAGTTCTTC. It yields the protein CATRGTSGYNEQFF.

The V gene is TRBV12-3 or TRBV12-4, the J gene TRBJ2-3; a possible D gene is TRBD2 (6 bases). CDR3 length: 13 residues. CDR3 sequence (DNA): TGTGCTAGCGGCGGCGCCCGAGGAGATACGCAGTATTTT. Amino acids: CASGGARGDTQYF.

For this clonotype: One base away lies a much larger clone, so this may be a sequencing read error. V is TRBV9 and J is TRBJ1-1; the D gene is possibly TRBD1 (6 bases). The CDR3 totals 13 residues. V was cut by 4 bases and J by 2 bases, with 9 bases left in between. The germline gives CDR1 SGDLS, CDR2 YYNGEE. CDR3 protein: CASSRDINTEAFF. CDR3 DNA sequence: TGTGCCAGCAGCCGGGACATCAACACTGAAGCTTTCTTT.

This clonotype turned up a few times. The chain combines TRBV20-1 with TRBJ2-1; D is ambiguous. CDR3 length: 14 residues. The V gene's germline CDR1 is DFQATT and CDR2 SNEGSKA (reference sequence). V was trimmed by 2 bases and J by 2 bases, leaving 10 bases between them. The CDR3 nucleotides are TGCAGTGCTAGACTGGGGAACCCCTACAATGAGCAGTTCTTC. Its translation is CSARLGNPYNEQFF.

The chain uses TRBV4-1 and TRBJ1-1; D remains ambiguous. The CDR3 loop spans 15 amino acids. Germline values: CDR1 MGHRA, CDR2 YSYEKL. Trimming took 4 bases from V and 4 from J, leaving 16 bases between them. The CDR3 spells CASSRDRNLGTEAFF. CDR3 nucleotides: TGCGCCAGCAGCCGAGACCGAAACCTAGGCACTGAAGCTTTCTTT.

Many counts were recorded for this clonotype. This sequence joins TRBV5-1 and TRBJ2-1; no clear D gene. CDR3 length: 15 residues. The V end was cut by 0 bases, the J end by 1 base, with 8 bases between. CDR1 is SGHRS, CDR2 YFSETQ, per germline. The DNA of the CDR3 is TGCGCCAGCAGCTTGGATTTACTATCCTACAATGAGCAGTTCTTC. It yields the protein CASSLDLLSYNEQFF.

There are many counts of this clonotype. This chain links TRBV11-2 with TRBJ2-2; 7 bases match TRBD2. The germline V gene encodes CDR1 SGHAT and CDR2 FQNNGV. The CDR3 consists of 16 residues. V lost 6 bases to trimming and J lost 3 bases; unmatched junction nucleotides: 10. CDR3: CASRPLAGVYTGELFF. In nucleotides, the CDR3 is TGTGCCAGCAGACCACTGGCGGGAGTTTACACCGGGGAGCTGTTTTTT.

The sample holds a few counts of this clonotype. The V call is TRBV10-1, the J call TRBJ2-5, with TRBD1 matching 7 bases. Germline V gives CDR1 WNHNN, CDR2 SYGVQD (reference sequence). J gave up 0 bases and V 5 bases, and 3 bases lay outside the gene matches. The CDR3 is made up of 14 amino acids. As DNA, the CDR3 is TGCGCCAGCAGTCCGGACAGGTACCAAGAGACCCAGTACTTC. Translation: CASSPDRYQETQYF.

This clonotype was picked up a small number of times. The CDR3 DNA reads TGTGCCAGCAGCGTAGGCGCAGGACAGGGCGACAATGAGCAGTTCTTC. This translates into CASSVGAGQGDNEQFF. The rearrangement joins TRBV9 to TRBJ2-1; 8 nucleotides agree with TRBD1. J lost 5 bases, V lost 0 bases, and 7 bases had no gene match. This CDR3 has 16 amino acids. The germline V gene encodes CDR1 SGDLS and CDR2 YYNGEE.

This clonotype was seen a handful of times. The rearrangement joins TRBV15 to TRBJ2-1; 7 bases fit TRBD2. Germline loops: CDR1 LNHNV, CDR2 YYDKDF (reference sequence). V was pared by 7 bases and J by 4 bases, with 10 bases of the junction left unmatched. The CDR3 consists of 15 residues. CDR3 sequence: CATTGGSLEYNEQFF. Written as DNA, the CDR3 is TGTGCCACCACCGGGGGGTCCCTCGAGTACAATGAGCAGTTCTTC.

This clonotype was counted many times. In DNA form, the CDR3 reads TGCAGCGTTGAAGAGGGGGCCGGGGAGCTGTTTTTT. This codes for CSVEEGAGELFF. The rearrangement joins TRBV29-1 to TRBJ2-2; perhaps D is TRBD1 or TRBD2 (5 bases each). Trimming took off 0 bases at V and 6 bases at J, with 5 bases between the two ends. Per germline, CDR1 SQVTM and CDR2 ANQGSEA. The CDR3 length is 12 residues.

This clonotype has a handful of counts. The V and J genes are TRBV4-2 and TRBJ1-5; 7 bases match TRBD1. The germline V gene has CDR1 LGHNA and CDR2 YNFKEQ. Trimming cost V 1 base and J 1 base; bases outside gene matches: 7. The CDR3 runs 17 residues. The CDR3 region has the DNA TGTGCCAGCAGCCAAGTAGGTGACAGGGTGAGCAATCAGCCCCAGCATTTT. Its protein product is CASSQVGDRVSNQPQHF.

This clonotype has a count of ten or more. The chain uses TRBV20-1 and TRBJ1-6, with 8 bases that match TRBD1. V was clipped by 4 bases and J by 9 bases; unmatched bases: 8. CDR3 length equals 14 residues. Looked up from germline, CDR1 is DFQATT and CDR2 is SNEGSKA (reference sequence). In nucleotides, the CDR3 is TGCAGTGCTACAGGAGGGGACAGGTTTTCACCCCTCCACTTT. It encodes CSATGGDRFSPLHF.

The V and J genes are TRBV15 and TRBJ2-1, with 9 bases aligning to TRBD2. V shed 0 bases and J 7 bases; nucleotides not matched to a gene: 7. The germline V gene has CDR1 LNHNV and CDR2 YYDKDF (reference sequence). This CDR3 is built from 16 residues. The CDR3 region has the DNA TGTGCCACCAGCAGAGATGGGGCTAGCGGGGAAAATGAGCAGTTCTTC. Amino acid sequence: CATSRDGASGENEQFF.

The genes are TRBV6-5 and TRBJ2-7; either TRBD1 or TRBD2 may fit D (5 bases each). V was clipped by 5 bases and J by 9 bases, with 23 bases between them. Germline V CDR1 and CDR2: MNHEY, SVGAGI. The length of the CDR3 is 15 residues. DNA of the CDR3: TGTGCCAGCAGTCGTACCGGGACCCCCGGCCCCGGGCAGTACTTC. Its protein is CASSRTGTPGPGQYF.

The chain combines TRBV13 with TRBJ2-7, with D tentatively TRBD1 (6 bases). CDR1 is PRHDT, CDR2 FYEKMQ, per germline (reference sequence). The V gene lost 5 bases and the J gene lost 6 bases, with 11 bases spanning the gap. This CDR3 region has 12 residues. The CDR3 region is CASSRGRGEQYV. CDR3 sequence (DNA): TGTGCCAGCAGCCGCGGCAGGGGCGAGCAGTACGTC.

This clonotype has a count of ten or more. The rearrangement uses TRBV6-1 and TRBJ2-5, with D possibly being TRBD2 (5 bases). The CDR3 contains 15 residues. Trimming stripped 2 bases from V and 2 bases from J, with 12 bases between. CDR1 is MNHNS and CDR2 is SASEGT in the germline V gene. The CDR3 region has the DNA TGTGCCAGCAGTGAACGAGCATGGACTCAAGAGACCCAGTACTTC. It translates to CASSERAWTQETQYF.

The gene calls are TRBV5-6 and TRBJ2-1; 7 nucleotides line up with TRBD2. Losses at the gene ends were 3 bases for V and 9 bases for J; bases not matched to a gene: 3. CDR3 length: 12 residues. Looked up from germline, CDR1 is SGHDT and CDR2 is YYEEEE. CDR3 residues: CASSYTSAEQFF. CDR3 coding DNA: TGTGCCAGCAGCTACACTAGCGCTGAGCAGTTCTTC.

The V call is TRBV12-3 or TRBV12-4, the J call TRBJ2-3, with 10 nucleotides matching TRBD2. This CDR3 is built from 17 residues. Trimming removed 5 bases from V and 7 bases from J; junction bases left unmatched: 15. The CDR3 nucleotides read TGTGCCAGCAGTCCACTAACTAGCGGGGTGGGGAGGTATACGCAGTATTTT. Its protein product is CASSPLTSGVGRYTQYF.

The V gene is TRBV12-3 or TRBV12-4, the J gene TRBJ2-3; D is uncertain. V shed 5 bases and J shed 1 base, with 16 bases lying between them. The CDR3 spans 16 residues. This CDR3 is CASSPTKAPRTDTQYF. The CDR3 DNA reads TGTGCCAGCAGTCCGACCAAAGCCCCCCGCACAGATACGCAGTATTTT.

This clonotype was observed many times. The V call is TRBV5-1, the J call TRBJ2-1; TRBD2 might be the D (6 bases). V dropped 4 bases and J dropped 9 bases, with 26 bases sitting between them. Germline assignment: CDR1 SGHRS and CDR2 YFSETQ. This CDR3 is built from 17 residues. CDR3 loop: CASSPRSRTTNLGEQFF. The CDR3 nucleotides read TGCGCCAGCAGCCCCCGATCGAGGACTACGAATTTGGGTGAGCAGTTCTTC.

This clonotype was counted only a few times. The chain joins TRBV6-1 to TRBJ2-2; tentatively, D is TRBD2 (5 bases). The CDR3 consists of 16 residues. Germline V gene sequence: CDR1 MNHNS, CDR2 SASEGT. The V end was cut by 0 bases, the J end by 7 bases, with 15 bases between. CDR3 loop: CASSEALRGSRGELFF. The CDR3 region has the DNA TGTGCCAGCAGTGAAGCGCTTCGGGGTAGCCGCGGGGAGCTGTTTTTT.

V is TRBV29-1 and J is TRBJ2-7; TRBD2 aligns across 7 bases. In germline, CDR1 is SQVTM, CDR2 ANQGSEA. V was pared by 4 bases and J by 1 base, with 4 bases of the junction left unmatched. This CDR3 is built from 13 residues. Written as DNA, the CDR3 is TGCAGCGTTGTCAGCGGGACTTCCTACGAGCAGTACTTC. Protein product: CSVVSGTSYEQYF.

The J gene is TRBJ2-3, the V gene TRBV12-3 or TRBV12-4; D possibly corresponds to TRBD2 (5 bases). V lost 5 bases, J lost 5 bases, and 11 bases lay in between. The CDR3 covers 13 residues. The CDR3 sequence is CASSLYGGDTQYF. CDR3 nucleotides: TGTGCCAGCAGTCTGTATGGAGGAGATACGCAGTATTTT.

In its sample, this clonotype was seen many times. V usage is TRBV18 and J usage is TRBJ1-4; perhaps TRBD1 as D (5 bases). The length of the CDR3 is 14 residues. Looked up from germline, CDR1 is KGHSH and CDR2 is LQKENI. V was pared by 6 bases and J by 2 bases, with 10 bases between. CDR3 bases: TGTGCCAGCTCCCAGGGCCCGACTAATGAAAAACTGTTTTTT. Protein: CASSQGPTNEKLFF.

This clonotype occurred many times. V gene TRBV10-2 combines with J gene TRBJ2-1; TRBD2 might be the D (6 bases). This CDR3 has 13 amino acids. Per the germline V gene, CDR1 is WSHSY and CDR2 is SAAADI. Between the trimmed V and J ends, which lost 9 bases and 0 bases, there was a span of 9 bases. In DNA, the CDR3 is TGCGCCAGTCGGAGGGCCTCCTACAATGAGCAGTTCTTC. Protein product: CASRRASYNEQFF.

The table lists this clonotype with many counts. CDR3 protein: CASSSIGKSTDTQYF. The CDR3 coding sequence is TGCGCCAGCAGCTCGATCGGGAAGAGCACAGATACGCAGTATTTT. This chain connects TRBV5-1 to TRBJ2-3; D perhaps matches TRBD2 (5 bases). CDR1 SGHRS and CDR2 YFSETQ come from the germline V gene. CDR3 length: 15 amino acids. The V and J ends lost 3 bases and 0 bases respectively, with 11 bases between them.

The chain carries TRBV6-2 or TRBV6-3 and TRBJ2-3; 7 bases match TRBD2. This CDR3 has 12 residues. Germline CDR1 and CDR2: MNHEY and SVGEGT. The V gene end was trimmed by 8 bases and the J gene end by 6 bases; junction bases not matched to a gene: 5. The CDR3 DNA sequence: TGTGCCAGCGGGAGGGCCCGGGATACGCAGTATTTT. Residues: CASGRARDTQYF.